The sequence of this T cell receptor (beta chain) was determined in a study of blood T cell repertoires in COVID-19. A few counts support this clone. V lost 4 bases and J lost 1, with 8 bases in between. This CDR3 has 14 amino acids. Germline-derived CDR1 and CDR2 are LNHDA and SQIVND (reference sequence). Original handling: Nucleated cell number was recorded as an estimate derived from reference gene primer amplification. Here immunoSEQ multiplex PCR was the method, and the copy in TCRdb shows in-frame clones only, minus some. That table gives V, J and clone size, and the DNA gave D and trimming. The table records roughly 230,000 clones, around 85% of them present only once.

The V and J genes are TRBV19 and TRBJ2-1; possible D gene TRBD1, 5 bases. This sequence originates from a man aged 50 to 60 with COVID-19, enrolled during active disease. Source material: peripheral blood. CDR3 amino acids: CASSSRGSYNEQFF. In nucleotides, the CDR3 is TGTGCCAGTAGTAGTAGGGGATCCTACAATGAGCAGTTCTTC.